Shown below are 11 T cell receptor beta chains from a single sample sequenced in a study of radiotherapy plus CTLA-4 blockade in lung cancer (dated by TCRdb to the late 2010s). The library relied on the immunoSEQ multiplex PCR assay. TCRdb limited this immuneACCESS table to in-frame rearrangements with V and J called. A share of clones is missing; checked studies link under half to unresolved V genes, and the rest is unexplained. The sample table holds 95,000 to 150,000 clones, of which around 89% were seen once. The ten largest clones add up to more than 6.5% of the sample. The starting material was peripheral blood, obtained from a patient treated with radiotherapy plus ipilimumab. These receptors were collected from a human donor with non-small cell lung cancer that progressed on radiotherapy plus ipilimumab.

This clone has a handful of counts. CDR3 coding DNA: TGCGCCAGCAGCCCCCAGGGAGGGCAGCCGAATCTAGCCAAAAACATTCAGTACTTC. Its translation: CASSPQGGQPNLAKNIQYF. The chain joins TRBV5-1 to TRBJ2-4, with TRBD2 identical over 7 bases. V dropped 4 bases and J dropped 0; count of bases not matched to a gene: 16. The length of the CDR3 is 19 residues. The V gene's germline CDR1 is SGHRS and CDR2 YFSETQ.

This clone was found a few times. The V and J genes are TRBV2 and TRBJ1-1, with TRBD1 identical over 7 bases. CDR1 and CDR2 (germline): SNHLY, FYNNEI. This CDR3 is built from 16 residues. Germline trimming cut 6 bases from V and 2 bases from J; bases unmatched to any gene: 12. This CDR3 reads CASRREVGQRNTEAFF. DNA for the CDR3: TGTGCCAGCAGAAGGGAGGTGGGACAGCGTAACACTGAAGCTTTCTTT.

The sample holds one count of this clone. The chain has TRBV6-5 and TRBJ1-1; D ambiguous. Germline CDR1 is MNHEY and CDR2 is SVGAGI. V was clipped by 8 bases and J by 4 bases, with 20 bases between them. This CDR3 comprises 15 residues. In DNA, the CDR3 is TGTGCCAGCCGCGCCGCGCGTGGCAGATTCACTGAAGCTTTCTTT. It specifies CASRAARGRFTEAFF.

J is TRBJ1-4 and V is TRBV18, with D possibly being TRBD1 (5 bases). Deletions cut 6 bases from V and 7 bases from J, with 18 bases between. Looked up from germline, CDR1 is KGHSH and CDR2 is LQKENI. CDR3 length: 15 amino acids. The CDR3 nucleotides read TGTGCCAGCTCCCCAAATCCAGGGTTTGGTGAAAAACTGTTTTTT. Amino acid sequence: CASSPNPGFGEKLFF.

The V and J genes are TRBV12-5 and TRBJ2-7; 9 positions match TRBD1. V shed 0 bases, J shed 3 bases, and the junction held 6 bases outside the gene matches. This CDR3 is built from 16 residues. In germline, CDR1 is LGHNT, CDR2 FRNRAP. The CDR3 here is CASGLVPGQGGYEQYF. CDR3 coding DNA: TGTGCTAGTGGTTTGGTACCGGGACAGGGAGGCTACGAGCAGTACTTC.

The chain is built from TRBV6-1 and TRBJ2-2, with TRBD1 matching over 8 bases. The germline V gene encodes CDR1 MNHNS and CDR2 SASEGT. CDR3 length: 14 residues. V lost 4 bases and J lost 6; bases outside the gene matches: 4. CDR3 amino acids: CASSGDRSPGELFF. The CDR3 DNA reads as TGTGCCAGCAGTGGGGACAGGTCCCCCGGGGAGCTGTTTTTT.

The J gene is TRBJ1-5, the V gene TRBV6-6; 10 nucleotides align to TRBD1. The ends lost 6 bases at V and 6 bases at J; junction bases unmatched: 5. Germline-derived CDR1 and CDR2 are MNHNY and SVGAGI (reference sequence). The CDR3 runs 14 residues. The CDR3 sequence is CASSSGTGAQPQHF. CDR3 nucleotides: TGTGCCAGCAGCTCCGGGACAGGGGCTCAGCCCCAGCATTTT.

This clone was seen just once. The chain couples TRBV19 to TRBJ2-3; the D gene is possibly TRBD1 (6 bases). The V end was cut by 3 bases, the J end by 4 bases, with 11 bases between. This CDR3 has 14 amino acids. Germline V gene data show CDR1 as LNHDA and CDR2 as SQIVND (reference sequence). In DNA, the CDR3 is TGTGCCAGTAGTATGGGGGCCAGTTCAGATACGCAGTATTTT. The encoded protein is CASSMGASSDTQYF.

The CDR3 sequence is CASSQDPGGGLVETQYF. In DNA form, the CDR3 reads TGCGCCAGCAGCCAAGATCCTGGGGGAGGGCTTGTAGAGACCCAGTACTTC. This chain joins TRBV4-1 and TRBJ2-5, with 7 bases that match TRBD2. Trimming at V came to 0 bases and at J to 4 bases, leaving 11 bases not matched to a gene. This CDR3 region has 17 residues. Germline V CDR1 and CDR2: MGHRA, YSYEKL.

The chain employs TRBV29-1 and TRBJ1-1, with 8 nucleotides matching TRBD1. The V and J ends lost 5 bases and 6 bases, in that order; junction bases with no gene match: 14. Per the germline V gene, CDR1 is SQVTM and CDR2 is ANQGSEA. There are 15 residues in the CDR3. The CDR3 protein is CSVLRLGQGSPEAFF. The CDR3 coding sequence is TGCAGCGTTCTTAGATTAGGACAGGGTTCCCCTGAAGCTTTCTTT.

This clone appeared a few times. The chain is built from TRBV15 and TRBJ2-3, with D perhaps TRBD2 (5 bases). CDR3 length equals 12 residues. Germline V gene data show CDR1 as LNHNV and CDR2 as YYDKDF (reference sequence). V was shortened by 1 base and J by 6 bases, with 5 bases between the two germline ends. The CDR3 reads CATSRAGDTQYF. The CDR3 DNA reads as TGTGCCACCAGCAGAGCGGGGGATACGCAGTATTTT.